This T cell receptor (beta chain) was identified in a study of resident and recirculating memory T cells in vitiligo. Here immunoSEQ multiplex PCR was the method, and the copy in TCRdb shows in-frame clones only, minus some. The data show tens of thousands of clones, roughly 94% seen once. Study results and limitations: Clonality differed among vitiligo lesions, with no unique dominant clone.

For this clone: Its matching antigen is unknown. One end of the junction fails to match germline, which may point to a read error.

Source material: blood. This TCR derives from a male donor with vitiligo.

This chain's CDR3 is CASSLDPSGSYNEQFF. The DNA of the CDR3 is TGTGCCAGCAGTTTGGATCCGAGCGGATCCTACAATGAGCAGTTCTTC. V usage is TRBV5-4 and J usage is TRBJ2-1; possibly TRBD2 for D (5 bases). The CDR3 has 16 amino acids. In germline, CDR1 is SGHNT, CDR2 YYREEE (reference sequence).